This T cell receptor beta chain was found in a study of shared clonotypes between healthy human individuals. General study points: Estimated clonotype richness was generally higher in naive than memory subsets.

Looked up from germline, CDR1 is SGHVS and CDR2 is FQNEAQ. This CDR3 is 17 amino acids long. The V and J ends lost 0 bases and 5 bases respectively, with 16 bases between them. Each sorted subset replicate got 200 ng genomic DNA, around 29,000 genomes. The data were produced by immunoSEQ multiplex PCR, yet TCRdb's version contains in-frame clones alone and is incomplete. The sample contains 730,000 or so clones, more than 70% of which appear only once. This clone was recorded a few times. Its antigen remains unknown. Sequenced material: memory CD4+ T cells sorted from blood. Subset specified: CD45RA-negative fraction. The sequence came from a woman aged 30 to 39 in good health. The chain has TRBV7-8 and TRBJ1-4; D perhaps matches TRBD1 (5 bases). CDR3 in amino acids: CASSLAVVREANEKLFF. CDR3 bases: TGTGCCAGCAGCTTAGCAGTTGTCAGGGAGGCGAATGAAAAACTGTTTTTT.